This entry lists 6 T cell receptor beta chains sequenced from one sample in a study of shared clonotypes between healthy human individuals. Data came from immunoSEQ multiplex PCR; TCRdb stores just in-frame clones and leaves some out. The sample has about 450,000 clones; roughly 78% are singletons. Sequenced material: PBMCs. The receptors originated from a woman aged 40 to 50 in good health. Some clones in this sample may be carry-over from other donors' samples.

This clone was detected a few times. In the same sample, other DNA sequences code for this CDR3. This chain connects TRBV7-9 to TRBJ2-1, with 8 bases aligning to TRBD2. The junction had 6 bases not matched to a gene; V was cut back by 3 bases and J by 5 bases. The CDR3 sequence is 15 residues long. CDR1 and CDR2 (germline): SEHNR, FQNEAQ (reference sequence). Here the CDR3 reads CASSFRTSGHNEQFF. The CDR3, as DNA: TGTGCCAGCAGCTTTCGAACTAGCGGCCACAATGAGCAGTTCTTC. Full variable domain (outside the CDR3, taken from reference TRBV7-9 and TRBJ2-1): DTGVSQNPRHKITKRGQNVTFRCDPISEHNRLYWYRQTLGQGPEFLTYFQNEAQLEKSRLLSDRFSAERPKGSFSTLEIQRTEQGDSAMYLCASSFRTSGHNEQFFGPGTRLTVL.

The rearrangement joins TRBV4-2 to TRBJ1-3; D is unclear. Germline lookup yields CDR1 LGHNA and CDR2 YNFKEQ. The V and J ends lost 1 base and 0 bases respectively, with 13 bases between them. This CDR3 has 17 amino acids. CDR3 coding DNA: TGTGCCAGCAGCCAAGGGAAGGGTACCCACTCTGGAAACACCATATATTTT. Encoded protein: CASSQGKGTHSGNTIYF.

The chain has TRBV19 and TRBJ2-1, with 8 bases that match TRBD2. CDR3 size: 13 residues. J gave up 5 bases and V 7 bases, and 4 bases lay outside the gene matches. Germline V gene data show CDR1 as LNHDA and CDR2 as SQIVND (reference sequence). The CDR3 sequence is CASTKAGDNEQFF. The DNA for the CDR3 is TGTGCCAGTACTAAAGCGGGGGACAATGAGCAGTTCTTC.

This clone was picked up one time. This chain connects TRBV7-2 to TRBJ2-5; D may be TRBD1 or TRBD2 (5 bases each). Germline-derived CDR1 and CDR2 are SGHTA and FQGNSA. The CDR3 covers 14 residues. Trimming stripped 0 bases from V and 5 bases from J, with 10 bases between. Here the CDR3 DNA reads TGTGCCAGCAGCTTAGCGAGGGGCGCTGAGACCCAGTACTTC. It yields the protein CASSLARGAETQYF.

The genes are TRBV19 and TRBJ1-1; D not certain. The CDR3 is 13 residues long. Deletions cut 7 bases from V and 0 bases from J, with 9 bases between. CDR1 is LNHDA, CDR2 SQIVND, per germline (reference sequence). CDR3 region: CASTSTMNTEAFF. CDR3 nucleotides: TGTGCCAGTACGTCTACCATGAACACTGAAGCTTTCTTT.

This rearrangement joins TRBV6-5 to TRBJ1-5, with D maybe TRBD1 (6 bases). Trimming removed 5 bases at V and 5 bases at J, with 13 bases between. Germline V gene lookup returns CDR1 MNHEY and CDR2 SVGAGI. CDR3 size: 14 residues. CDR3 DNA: TGTGCCAGCAGTGAATTGGACAGCGATCAGCCCCAGCATTTT. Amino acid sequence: CASSELDSDQPQHF.